This entry concerns a single T cell receptor (beta chain). Trimming stripped 0 bases from V and 6 bases from J, with 14 bases between. Germline V gives CDR1 MNHNY, CDR2 SVGAGI (reference sequence). The CDR3 covers 16 residues. This sample was taken from a study of blood T cell repertoires in COVID-19. TCRdb's table, derived via immunoSEQ multiplex PCR, lists solely in-frame clones and lacks some. This table holds approximately 150,000 clones, 88% found once. The source is a man in his 70s with acute or convalescent COVID-19. Sequencing was carried out using peripheral blood. This rearrangement joins TRBV6-6 to TRBJ1-4; D is perhaps TRBD1 (5 bases). The CDR3 bases are TGTGCCAGCAGTTACTCGATAACCAGGGATTATGAAAAACTGTTTTTT. This gives the protein CASSYSITRDYEKLFF.